The table lists the clone carrying this T cell receptor (beta chain) with a few counts. Its target is unknown. Trimming cost V 4 bases and J 4 bases, with 16 bases left between them. This CDR3 has 15 residues. Germline V gives CDR1 MNHEY, CDR2 SVGAGI. The source of the sample is a study of T cells after yellow fever vaccination. Study-wide results and caveats: Any FACS-sorted repertoire could hold abundant clonotypes that contaminate it from the bulk population. Just a small share of clonotypes turned up in the CD4 compartment as well as the CD8 compartment. Faster peaking, at day 5 versus 15, marked a secondary response that was weaker.

Conversion of TCR transcripts into cDNA relied on 5'RACE template switching, which added a universal primer site and UMIs. TCRdb analysed the 5' RACE reads with MiXCR anew, one entry per CDR3 protein. The top ten clones hold 3.2% of a sample with 300,000 to 400,000 distinct CDR3 sequences, 12% of them seen once. This clonotype was sampled from a young man who received the YFV17D yellow fever vaccine. The chain uses TRBV6-5 and TRBJ1-1; perhaps TRBD1 as D (6 bases). The sample in question was CD4+ T cells sorted from PBMCs, obtained 15 days after the yellow fever booster vaccination. In DNA form, the CDR3 reads TGTGCCAGCAGTTCAGCGGGGGAGGGGGTCACTGAAGCTTTCTTT. It codes for CASSSAGEGVTEAFF.